These T cell receptor beta chains were read from a single sample in a study of blood T cells in healthy people across ages. MiXCR, run by TCRdb on the 5' RACE reads, gives a single entry per CDR3 protein. The sample lists around 870,000 distinct CDR3 sequences; 29% were seen once. The sample consisted of blood. These receptors all come from a woman older than 75 in good health. Each CDR3 is given with its conserved first and last residue. D genes are given only for firm matches. Some rows have no size entry. The others give once, few or many, or a class for an expanded clone.

abundance: many; d_gene: .; j_gene: TRBJ2-3; v_gene: TRBV3-1; len: 15; CDR3nt: TGTGCCAGCAGCCAACCGGGGACTAGCACAGATACGCAGTATTTT; CDR3aa: CASSQPGTSTDTQYF
abundance: many; d_gene: TRBD2; j_gene: TRBJ2-7; v_gene: TRBV7-2; len: 15; CDR3nt: TGTGCCAGCAGCTTGGATAGCGGGGGCCTCTACGAGCAGTACTTC; CDR3aa: CASSLDSGGLYEQYF
abundance: .; d_gene: .; j_gene: TRBJ2-3; v_gene: TRBV5-1; len: 15; CDR3nt: TGCGCCAGCAGCTTGGGACGACTCAACACAGATACGCAGTATTTT; CDR3aa: CASSLGRLNTDTQYF
abundance: .; d_gene: .; j_gene: TRBJ1-5; v_gene: TRBV19; len: 13; CDR3nt: TGTGCCAGTAGTATAATGTCCGGCAAGCCCCAGCATTTT; CDR3aa: CASSIMSGKPQHF
abundance: few; d_gene: TRBD1; j_gene: TRBJ1-2; v_gene: TRBV7-9; len: 14; CDR3nt: TGTGCCAGCATCAGGACAGGGGTGAACTATGGCTACACCTTC; CDR3aa: CASIRTGVNYGYTF
abundance: many; d_gene: TRBD1; j_gene: TRBJ1-2; v_gene: TRBV25-1; len: 15; CDR3nt: TGTGCCAGCAGTGAATCAGGGACAGCTAACTATGGCTACACCTTC; CDR3aa: CASSESGTANYGYTF
abundance: many; d_gene: .; j_gene: TRBJ2-3; v_gene: TRBV4-2; len: 15; CDR3nt: TGTGCCAGCAGCCAAGTTTGGCAGGGCACAGATACGCAGTATTTT; CDR3aa: CASSQVWQGTDTQYF
abundance: few; d_gene: TRBD1; j_gene: TRBJ1-2; v_gene: TRBV12-3/TRBV12-4; len: 14; CDR3nt: TGTGCCAGCAGTTTAACAGGGGTAGTTTATGGCTACACCTTC; CDR3aa: CASSLTGVVYGYTF
abundance: few; d_gene: TRBD2; j_gene: TRBJ2-1; v_gene: TRBV20-1; len: 16; CDR3nt: TGCAGTGCTAGTCTTGCACGGCGGGGGGGCCGTAATGAGCAGTTCTTC; CDR3aa: CSASLARRGGRNEQFF
abundance: .; d_gene: .; j_gene: TRBJ2-3; v_gene: TRBV12-3/TRBV12-4; len: 15; CDR3nt: TGTGCCAGCAGTTTAGCGGGAGTGAACGCAGATGTGCAGTATTTT; CDR3aa: CASSLAGVNADVQYF
abundance: many; d_gene: TRBD1; j_gene: TRBJ1-1; v_gene: TRBV7-9; len: 16; CDR3nt: TGTGCCAGCAGCTCGGGACAGGGGGCGGGCGTCACTGAAGCTTTCTTT; CDR3aa: CASSSGQGAGVTEAFF
abundance: .; d_gene: .; j_gene: TRBJ1-1; v_gene: TRBV4-3; len: 16; CDR3nt: TGCGCCAGCAGCCAAGAACGCTACAGGGTCGGCACTGAAGCTTTCTTT; CDR3aa: CASSQERYRVGTEAFF
abundance: many; d_gene: TRBD1; j_gene: TRBJ2-5; v_gene: TRBV27; len: 18; CDR3nt: TGTGCCAGCAGTTTATCGAGGACAGGGGGCCCATTTCAAGAGACCCAGTACTTC; CDR3aa: CASSLSRTGGPFQETQYF
abundance: many; d_gene: .; j_gene: TRBJ2-6; v_gene: TRBV3-1; len: 19; CDR3nt: TGTGCCAGCAGCCAAGATTGGGGTACAGGGCCACGAGGGGCCAACGTCCTGACTTTC; CDR3aa: CASSQDWGTGPRGANVLTF
abundance: .; d_gene: TRBD1; j_gene: TRBJ1-2; v_gene: TRBV6-1; len: 14; CDR3nt: TGTGCCAGCGACGGGGACAGGGGGCATGGTGGCTACACCTTC; CDR3aa: CASDGDRGHGGYTF
abundance: few; d_gene: .; j_gene: TRBJ1-3; v_gene: TRBV6-5; len: 16; CDR3nt: TGTGCCAGCAGTTACCGTTCACAGGGAGCGGGAAACACCATATATTTT; CDR3aa: CASSYRSQGAGNTIYF
abundance: many; d_gene: .; j_gene: TRBJ2-1; v_gene: TRBV9; len: 12; CDR3nt: TGTGCCAGCAGCGTGGGAAGTTATGAGCAGTTCTTC; CDR3aa: CASSVGSYEQFF
abundance: .; d_gene: TRBD1; j_gene: TRBJ1-1; v_gene: TRBV29-1; len: 13; CDR3nt: TGCAGCGTCGCCGGGACAGCTGACACTGAAGCTTTCTTT; CDR3aa: CSVAGTADTEAFF
abundance: many; d_gene: .; j_gene: TRBJ2-6; v_gene: TRBV2; len: 14; CDR3nt: TGTGCCAGCAGTACAGGTGCTGGGGCCAACGTCCTGACTTTC; CDR3aa: CASSTGAGANVLTF
abundance: many; d_gene: .; j_gene: TRBJ2-5; v_gene: TRBV6-5; len: 13; CDR3nt: TGTGCCAGCAGACCTACTAGCTACGAGACCCAGTACTTC; CDR3aa: CASRPTSYETQYF
abundance: once; d_gene: .; j_gene: TRBJ2-7; v_gene: TRBV3-1; len: 14; CDR3nt: TGTGCCAGCAGCCAAGATCACAAGTCATACGAGCAGTACTTC; CDR3aa: CASSQDHKSYEQYF
abundance: .; d_gene: TRBD2; j_gene: TRBJ2-3; v_gene: TRBV29-1; len: 16; CDR3nt: TGCAGCGTTTTCCCGACTAGCCGGGCGAGCACAGATACGCAGTATTTT; CDR3aa: CSVFPTSRASTDTQYF
abundance: few; d_gene: TRBD1; j_gene: TRBJ1-4; v_gene: TRBV7-9; len: 14; CDR3nt: TGTGCCAGCAGCTTATTCGGACAGGGTGAAAAACTGTTTTTT; CDR3aa: CASSLFGQGEKLFF
abundance: .; d_gene: .; j_gene: TRBJ1-5; v_gene: TRBV21-1; len: 17; CDR3nt: TGTGCCAGCAGCACTACCCGTGGGACAGGGGGCAATCAGCCCCAGCATTTT; CDR3aa: CASSTTRGTGGNQPQHF
abundance: few; d_gene: .; j_gene: TRBJ2-3; v_gene: TRBV7-8; len: 18; CDR3nt: TGTGCCAGCAGCTTATACCCTCGGTGTGAGCGTAGCACAGATACGCAGTATTTT; CDR3aa: CASSLYPRCERSTDTQYF
abundance: many; d_gene: .; j_gene: TRBJ2-7; v_gene: TRBV20-1; len: 16; CDR3nt: TGCAGTGCTAGAGATCTCCGACAGGTCGGTCCCTACGAGCAGTACTTC; CDR3aa: CSARDLRQVGPYEQYF
abundance: many; d_gene: TRBD1; j_gene: TRBJ2-1; v_gene: TRBV12-3/TRBV12-4; len: 16; CDR3nt: TGTGCCAGCAGTTTCTACGGGACAGGGAAAAGCAATGAGCAGTTCTTC; CDR3aa: CASSFYGTGKSNEQFF
abundance: .; d_gene: .; j_gene: TRBJ2-5; v_gene: TRBV7-9; len: 13; CDR3nt: TGTGCCAGCAGCACACAGGGACAAGAGACCCAGTACTTC; CDR3aa: CASSTQGQETQYF
abundance: many; d_gene: .; j_gene: TRBJ2-3; v_gene: TRBV20-1; len: 12; CDR3nt: TGCAGTGCTAGACTCGGAGCAGATACGCAGTATTTT; CDR3aa: CSARLGADTQYF
abundance: few; d_gene: .; j_gene: TRBJ1-2; v_gene: TRBV4-2; len: 15; CDR3nt: TGTGCCAGCAGCCAAGATGATCAGGGGAACTATGGCTACACCTTC; CDR3aa: CASSQDDQGNYGYTF
abundance: few; d_gene: .; j_gene: TRBJ2-7; v_gene: TRBV20-1; len: 14; CDR3nt: TGCAGTGCTAGTCCCCGGGACAACTCCTACGAGCAGTACTTC; CDR3aa: CSASPRDNSYEQYF
abundance: many; d_gene: .; j_gene: TRBJ1-1; v_gene: TRBV7-2; len: 14; CDR3nt: TGTGCCAGCAGCTTAGTTGGGGTGAACACTGAAGCTTTCTTT; CDR3aa: CASSLVGVNTEAFF
abundance: many; d_gene: TRBD1; j_gene: TRBJ1-5; v_gene: TRBV3-1; len: 18; CDR3nt: TGTGCCAGCAGCCAAGATCACCCTGGACAGGGGCGGAGACAGCCCCAGCATTTT; CDR3aa: CASSQDHPGQGRRQPQHF
abundance: few; d_gene: .; j_gene: TRBJ1-5; v_gene: TRBV20-1; len: 15; CDR3nt: TGCAGTGCTAGGTTGGGAACAGGGAGCAATCAGCCCCAGCATTTT; CDR3aa: CSARLGTGSNQPQHF
abundance: .; d_gene: .; j_gene: TRBJ2-3; v_gene: TRBV12-3/TRBV12-4; len: 13; CDR3nt: TGTGCCAGCAGTTTGGAGCAGGCAGATACGCAGTATTTT; CDR3aa: CASSLEQADTQYF
abundance: few; d_gene: .; j_gene: TRBJ1-4; v_gene: TRBV20-1; len: 13; CDR3nt: TGCAGTGTTCCACGGGTGGGGAATGAAAAACTGTTTTTT; CDR3aa: CSVPRVGNEKLFF
abundance: few; d_gene: .; j_gene: TRBJ2-2; v_gene: TRBV6-1; len: 13; CDR3nt: TGTGCCAGCAGAGACACGACAACCGGGGAGCTGTTTTTT; CDR3aa: CASRDTTTGELFF
abundance: many; d_gene: TRBD1; j_gene: TRBJ1-2; v_gene: TRBV20-1; len: 15; CDR3nt: TGCAGTGCTAGAGATCTTGACAGGGATTACTATGGCTACACCTTC; CDR3aa: CSARDLDRDYYGYTF
abundance: many; d_gene: .; j_gene: TRBJ1-1; v_gene: TRBV6-2/TRBV6-3; len: 14; CDR3nt: TGTGCCAGCAGTTTTTCGGCGGGTAGCAGTGAAGCTTTCTTT; CDR3aa: CASSFSAGSSEAFF
abundance: many; d_gene: .; j_gene: TRBJ1-5; v_gene: TRBV12-3/TRBV12-4; len: 15; CDR3nt: TGTGCCAGCAGCTTACGTAGGGGGAGCAATCAGCCCCAGCATTTT; CDR3aa: CASSLRRGSNQPQHF
abundance: many; d_gene: .; j_gene: TRBJ2-1; v_gene: TRBV6-2/TRBV6-3; len: 18; CDR3nt: TGTGCCAGCAGTTCCTCGGGTGGGGCGGGGAGCTCCTACAATGAGCAGTTCTTC; CDR3aa: CASSSSGGAGSSYNEQFF
abundance: .; d_gene: .; j_gene: TRBJ1-2; v_gene: TRBV27; len: 13; CDR3nt: TGTGCCAGCAGTTTATCCCAAGACTATGGCTACACCTTC; CDR3aa: CASSLSQDYGYTF
abundance: .; d_gene: TRBD2; j_gene: TRBJ2-3; v_gene: TRBV15; len: 14; CDR3nt: TGTGCCACCAGGTCTAGCGGGAAAACAGATACGCAGTATTTT; CDR3aa: CATRSSGKTDTQYF
abundance: .; d_gene: .; j_gene: TRBJ1-5; v_gene: TRBV2; len: 13; CDR3nt: TGTGCCAGCACCAGGGATCTAGGGCAGCCCCAGCATTTT; CDR3aa: CASTRDLGQPQHF
abundance: few; d_gene: .; j_gene: TRBJ1-1; v_gene: TRBV27; len: 14; CDR3nt: TGTGCCAGCAGTTGGGAGAGGGAGGGCACTGAAGCTTTCTTT; CDR3aa: CASSWEREGTEAFF
abundance: many; d_gene: TRBD1; j_gene: TRBJ2-7; v_gene: TRBV20-1; len: 12; CDR3nt: TGCAGTGCCGGGACAGGGCCCTACGAGCAGTACTTC; CDR3aa: CSAGTGPYEQYF
abundance: many; d_gene: .; j_gene: TRBJ2-5; v_gene: TRBV7-2; len: 15; CDR3nt: TGTGCCAGCAGCTTAGTCTGGGGGGGCGGGGAGACCCAGTACTTC; CDR3aa: CASSLVWGGGETQYF
abundance: once; d_gene: .; j_gene: TRBJ2-7; v_gene: TRBV7-2; len: 15; CDR3nt: TGTGCCAGCAGTCTCAGCCGGCCACTCGACAATGAGCAGTACTTC; CDR3aa: CASSLSRPLDNEQYF
abundance: many; d_gene: TRBD1; j_gene: TRBJ1-2; v_gene: TRBV4-1; len: 17; CDR3nt: TGCGCCAGCAGCCATCCCGGTCGGGACAGGTCTCAGAATGGCTACACCTTC; CDR3aa: CASSHPGRDRSQNGYTF
abundance: few; d_gene: .; j_gene: TRBJ1-1; v_gene: TRBV13; len: 14; CDR3nt: TGTGCCAGCAGCCCTCGGACTGCGAACACTGAAGCTTTCTTT; CDR3aa: CASSPRTANTEAFF
abundance: .; d_gene: .; j_gene: TRBJ1-1; v_gene: TRBV5-5; len: 15; CDR3nt: TGTGCCAGCAGCCTGCGGGGGGACTTGAACACTGAAGCTTTCTTT; CDR3aa: CASSLRGDLNTEAFF
abundance: few; d_gene: .; j_gene: TRBJ2-3; v_gene: TRBV5-1; len: 13; CDR3nt: TGCGCCAGCAGCTTGGAGCCTACTGATACGCAGTATTTT; CDR3aa: CASSLEPTDTQYF